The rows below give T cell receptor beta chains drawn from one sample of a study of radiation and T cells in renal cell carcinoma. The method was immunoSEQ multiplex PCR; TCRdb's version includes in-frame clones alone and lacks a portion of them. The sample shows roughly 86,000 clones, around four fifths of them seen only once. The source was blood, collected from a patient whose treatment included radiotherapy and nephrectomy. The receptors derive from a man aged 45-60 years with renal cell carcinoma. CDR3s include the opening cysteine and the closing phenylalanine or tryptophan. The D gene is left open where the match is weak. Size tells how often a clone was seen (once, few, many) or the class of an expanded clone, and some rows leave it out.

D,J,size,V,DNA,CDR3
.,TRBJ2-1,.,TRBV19,TGTGCCAGTAGTATAGGCGGGTACTACAATGAGCAGTTCTTC,CASSIGGYYNEQFF
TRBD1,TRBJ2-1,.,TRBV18,TGTGCCAGCTCAACAGGGGGACCTCTCTACAATGAGCAGTTCTTC,CASSTGGPLYNEQFF
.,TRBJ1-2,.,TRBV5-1,TGCGCCAGCAGCTTAATGGTCCCCTATGGCTACACCTTC,CASSLMVPYGYTF
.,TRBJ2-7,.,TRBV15,TGTGCCACCAGCAGGCCAAAGTATCCAGGGTCCTACGAGCAGTACTTC,CATSRPKYPGSYEQYF
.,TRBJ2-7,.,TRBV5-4,TGTGCCAGCAGCTTGGGCGCAGGGAGCACCTACGAGCAGTACTTC,CASSLGAGSTYEQYF
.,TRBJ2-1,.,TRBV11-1,TGTGCCAGCAGCCTGGGTACGGGATCCTACAATGAGCAGTTCTTC,CASSLGTGSYNEQFF
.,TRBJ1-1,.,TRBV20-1,TGCAGTGCCAGACAGACAGTTGAAGCTTTCTTT,CSARQTVEAFF
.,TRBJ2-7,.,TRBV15,TGTGCCACCAGCCGCTCCGGGCAGGAGTCCTACGAGCAGTACTTC,CATSRSGQESYEQYF
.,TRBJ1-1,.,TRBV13,TGTGCCAGCAGCGTAAACCTACGAGCTTTCTTT,CASSVNLRAFF
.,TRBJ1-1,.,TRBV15,TGTGCCACCAGCAGACAGGGGAACACTGAAGCTTTCTTT,CATSRQGNTEAFF
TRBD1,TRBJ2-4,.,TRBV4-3,TGCGCCAGCAGCCACCGGACAGGGAAGGAAAACATTCAGTACTTC,CASSHRTGKENIQYF
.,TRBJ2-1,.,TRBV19,TGTGCCAGTAGTATAGGGTCAAGGGCTGAGCAGTTCTTC,CASSIGSRAEQFF
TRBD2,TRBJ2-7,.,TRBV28,TGTGCCAGCACAACCGCGGGGGGCGGGTCCTACGAGCAGTACTTC,CASTTAGGGSYEQYF
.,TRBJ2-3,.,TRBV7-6,TGTGCCAGCAGCCCCGCACCAGGACAGACTGTCTCAGATACGCAGTATTTT,CASSPAPGQTVSDTQYF
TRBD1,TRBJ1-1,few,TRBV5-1,TGCGCCAGCAGCACGGGACAGGGACACACTGAAGCTTTCTTT,CASSTGQGHTEAFF
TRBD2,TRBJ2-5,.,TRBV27,TGTGCCAGCAGTTTCTCTAGCGGAGCCCAAGAGACCCAGTACTTC,CASSFSSGAQETQYF
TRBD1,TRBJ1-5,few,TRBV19,TGTGCCAGTAAAACAGGGGGCGCGAGCAATCAGCCCCAGCATTTT,CASKTGGASNQPQHF
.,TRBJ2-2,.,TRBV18,TGTGCCAGCTCACCAGGAACCGGGGAGCTGTTTTTT,CASSPGTGELFF
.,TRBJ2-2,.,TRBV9,TGTGCCAGCAGCGTAGGGGCAGGGCCAGACACCGGGGAGCTGTTTTTT,CASSVGAGPDTGELFF
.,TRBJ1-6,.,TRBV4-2,TGTGCCAGCAGCCAAGATGGGGGCTGGCCCCTCCACTTT,CASSQDGGWPLHF
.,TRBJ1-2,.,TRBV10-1,TGCGCCAGGAGGGGGGAGCAAAGCTATGGCTACACCTTC,CARRGEQSYGYTF
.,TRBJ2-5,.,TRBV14,TGTGCCAGCAGCCTACTAGCTCCTCCAGAGACCCAGTACTTC,CASSLLAPPETQYF
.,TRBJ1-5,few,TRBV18,TGTGCCAGCTCACCAGCGGGCCTTAATCAGCCCCAGCATTTT,CASSPAGLNQPQHF
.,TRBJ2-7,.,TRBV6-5,TGTGCCAGCAGCCGGGACTTCATGGACGAGCAGTACTTC,CASSRDFMDEQYF
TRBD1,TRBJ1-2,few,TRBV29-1,TGCAGCGTTGAAGAAAGGGGGCTCGAAGGCTACACCTTC,CSVEERGLEGYTF
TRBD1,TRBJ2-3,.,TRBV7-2,TGTGCCAGCAGCACAGGGACAGGGAGGATCACAGATACGCAGTATTTT,CASSTGTGRITDTQYF
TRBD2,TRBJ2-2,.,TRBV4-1,TGCGCCAGCAAAACTAGCGGGGCATCCGGGGAGCTGTTTTTT,CASKTSGASGELFF
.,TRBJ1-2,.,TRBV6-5,TGTGCCAGCAGTTACACCAGTGGAGCTAACTATGGCTACACCTTC,CASSYTSGANYGYTF
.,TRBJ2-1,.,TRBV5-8,TGTGCCAGCATCCCCTTTGGAGGGCCGATCTACAATGAGCAGTTCTTC,CASIPFGGPIYNEQFF
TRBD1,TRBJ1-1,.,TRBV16,TGTGCCAGCAGCCAATTTTCCCTTAGAACAGGGGGAGCTGAAGCTTTCTTT,CASSQFSLRTGGAEAFF
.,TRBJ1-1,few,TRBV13,TGTGCCAGCAGCTTAGAGACCAACACTGAAGCTTTCTTT,CASSLETNTEAFF
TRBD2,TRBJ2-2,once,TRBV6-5,TGTGCCAGCAGTTACCAGACCGGGGGGGTCACCGGGGAGCTGTTTTTT,CASSYQTGGVTGELFF
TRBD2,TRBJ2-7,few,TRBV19,TGTGCCAGTAGTACCGCCCGGACTAGCAGCTACGAGCAGTACTTC,CASSTARTSSYEQYF
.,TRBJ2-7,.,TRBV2,TGTGCCAGCATAACCGACCTCTACGAGCAGTACTTC,CASITDLYEQYF
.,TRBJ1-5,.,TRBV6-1,TGTGCCAGCAGTGGTACCAGGTTCAATCAGCCCCAGCATTTT,CASSGTRFNQPQHF
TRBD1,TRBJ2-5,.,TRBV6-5,TGTGCCAGCACAAGAGGACAGGGCGAGACCCAGTACTTC,CASTRGQGETQYF
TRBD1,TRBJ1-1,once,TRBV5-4,TGTGCCAGCAGCTCCGACAGGGTAGCCACTGAAGCTTTCTTT,CASSSDRVATEAFF
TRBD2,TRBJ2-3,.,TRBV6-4,TGTGCCAGCAGTGTTCGGCTAGCGGGAGAGGACGGTTATACGCAGTATTTT,CASSVRLAGEDGYTQYF
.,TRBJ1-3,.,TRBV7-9,TGTGCCAGCAGCTTCGTGACAGGATCTGGAAACACCATATATTTT,CASSFVTGSGNTIYF
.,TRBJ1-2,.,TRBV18,TGTGCCACCAAAAAAGAAAGTCAGGGTGATTATGGCTACACCTTC,CATKKESQGDYGYTF
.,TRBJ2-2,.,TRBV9,TGTGCCAGCAGCTCCTCAAACACCGGGGAGCTGTTTTTT,CASSSSNTGELFF
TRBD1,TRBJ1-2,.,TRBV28,TGTGCCAGCACCTTGGGGACAGGGGGGGACTATGGCTACACCTTC,CASTLGTGGDYGYTF
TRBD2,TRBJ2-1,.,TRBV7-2,TGTGCCAGCACCGGGACTAGCGGGAGTTCTTACAATGAGCAGTTCTTC,CASTGTSGSSYNEQFF
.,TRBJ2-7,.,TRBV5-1,TGCGCCAGCAGCTTGTTGAGTAGCGGTACCTACGAGCAGTACTTC,CASSLLSSGTYEQYF
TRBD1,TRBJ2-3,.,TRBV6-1,TGTGCCAGCAGTGAAACCTCACGGACAGGGGCCTCAGATACGCAGTATTTT,CASSETSRTGASDTQYF
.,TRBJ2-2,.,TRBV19,TGTGCCAGTAGTATAGATTCAGGGTGGGACACCGGGGAGCTGTTTTTT,CASSIDSGWDTGELFF
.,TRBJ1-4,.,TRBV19,TGTGCCAGTAGTTCCCTGACGGCAACTAATGAAAAACTGTTTTTT,CASSSLTATNEKLFF
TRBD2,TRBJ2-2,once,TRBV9,TGTGCCAGCAGCGCGGCGGGACTAGAGAACACCGGGGAGCTGTTTTTT,CASSAAGLENTGELFF
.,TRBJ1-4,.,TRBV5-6,TGTGCCAGCAGCGTCCGCAATACCCAAGAAAAACTGTTTTTT,CASSVRNTQEKLFF
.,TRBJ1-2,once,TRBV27,TGTGCCAGCAGTAATCGAGAGTATGGCTACACCTTC,CASSNREYGYTF
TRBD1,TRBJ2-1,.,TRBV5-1,TGCGCCAGCAGCTTACAGGGGGCGCTTGATTTTCCGTTCTTC,CASSLQGALDFPFF
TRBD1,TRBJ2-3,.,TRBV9,TGTGCCAGCAGCGTAGCGACAGGGGATAGGGCAGATACGCAGTATTTT,CASSVATGDRADTQYF
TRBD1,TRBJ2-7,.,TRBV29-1,TGCAGCGCCCTGGGACAGGGGGGATCCTACGAGCAGTACTTC,CSALGQGGSYEQYF
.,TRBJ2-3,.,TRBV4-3,TGCGCCAGCAGCCAAGAAAGGGCGGGTGACACCGATACGCAGTATTTT,CASSQERAGDTDTQYF